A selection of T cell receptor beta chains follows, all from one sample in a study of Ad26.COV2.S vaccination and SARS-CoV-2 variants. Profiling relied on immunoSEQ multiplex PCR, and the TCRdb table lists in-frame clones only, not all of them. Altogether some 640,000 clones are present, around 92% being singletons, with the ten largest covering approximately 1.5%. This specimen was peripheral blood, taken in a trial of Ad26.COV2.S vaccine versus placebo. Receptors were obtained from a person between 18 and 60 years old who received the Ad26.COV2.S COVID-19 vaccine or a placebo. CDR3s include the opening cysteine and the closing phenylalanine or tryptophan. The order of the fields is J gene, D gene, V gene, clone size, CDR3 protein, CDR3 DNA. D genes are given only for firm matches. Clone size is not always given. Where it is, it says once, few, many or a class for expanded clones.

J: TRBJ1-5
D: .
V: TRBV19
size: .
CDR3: CASKIGRDGSNQPQHF
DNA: TGTGCCAGTAAGATAGGAAGGGACGGGAGCAATCAGCCCCAGCATTTT

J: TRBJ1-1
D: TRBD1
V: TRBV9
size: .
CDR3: CASSPRDRFPNTEAFF
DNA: TGTGCCAGCAGCCCGAGGGACAGATTCCCGAACACTGAAGCTTTCTTT

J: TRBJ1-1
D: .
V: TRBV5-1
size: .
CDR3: CASSSSPPNTEAFF
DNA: TGCGCCAGCAGCTCTTCCCCCCCGAACACTGAAGCTTTCTTT

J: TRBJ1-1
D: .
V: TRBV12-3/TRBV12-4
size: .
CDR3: CASSSGRHTEAFF
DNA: TGTGCCAGCAGCTCAGGGCGCCACACTGAAGCTTTCTTT

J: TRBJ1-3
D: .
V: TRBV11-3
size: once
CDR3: CASSLRYRGPFTIYF
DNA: TGTGCCAGCAGCTTAAGGTACAGAGGGCCCTTCACCATATATTTT

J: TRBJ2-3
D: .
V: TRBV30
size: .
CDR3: CAWSVTGSTAPDTQYF
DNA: TGTGCCTGGAGTGTAACTGGAAGTACAGCGCCAGATACGCAGTATTTT

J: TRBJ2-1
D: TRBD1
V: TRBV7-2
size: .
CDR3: CASSSDRGHNEQFF
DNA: TGTGCCAGCAGCTCGGACAGGGGGCACAATGAGCAGTTCTTC

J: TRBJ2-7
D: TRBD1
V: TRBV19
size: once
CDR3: CASSIGGTGTYEQYF
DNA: TGTGCCAGTAGTATAGGGGGGACAGGGACCTACGAGCAGTACTTC

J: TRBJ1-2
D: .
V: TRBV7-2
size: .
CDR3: CASSLNGYGYTF
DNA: TGTGCCAGCAGCTTAAATGGTTATGGCTACACCTTC

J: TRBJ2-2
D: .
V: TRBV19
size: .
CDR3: CASSIWGSNGELFF
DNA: TGTGCCAGTAGTATCTGGGGGAGTAACGGGGAGCTGTTTTTT

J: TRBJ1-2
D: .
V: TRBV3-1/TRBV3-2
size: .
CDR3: CASSQEAGAQGYTF
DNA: TGTGCCAGCAGCCAAGAGGCGGGGGCCCAAGGCTACACCTTC

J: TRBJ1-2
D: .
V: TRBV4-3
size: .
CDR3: CASSQVGQGANYGYTF
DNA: TGCGCCAGCAGCCAAGTAGGACAAGGGGCTAACTATGGCTACACCTTC

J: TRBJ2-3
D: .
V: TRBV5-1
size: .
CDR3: CASSLVAGGGSSTDTQYF
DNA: TGCGCCAGCAGCTTGGTGGCCGGGGGCGGGAGCAGCACAGATACGCAGTATTTT

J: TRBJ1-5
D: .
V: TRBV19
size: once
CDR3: CASSIPTGALGQPQHF
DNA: TGTGCCAGTAGTATCCCCACGGGGGCTCTGGGTCAGCCCCAGCATTTT

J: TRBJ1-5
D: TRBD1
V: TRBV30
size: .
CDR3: CASSLQGGYQPQHF
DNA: TGTGCCTCCTCATTACAGGGGGGCTATCAGCCCCAGCATTTT

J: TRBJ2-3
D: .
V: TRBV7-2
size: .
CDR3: CASSLILTDTQYF
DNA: TGTGCCAGCAGCTTAATCCTCACAGATACGCAGTATTTT

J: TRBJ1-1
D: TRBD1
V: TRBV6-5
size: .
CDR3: CASRPGQGNTEAFF
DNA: TGTGCCAGCAGGCCGGGACAGGGGAACACTGAAGCTTTCTTT

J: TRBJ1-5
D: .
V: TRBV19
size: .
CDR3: CASSPDINNQPQHF
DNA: TGTGCCAGTAGTCCGGACATCAACAATCAGCCCCAGCATTTT

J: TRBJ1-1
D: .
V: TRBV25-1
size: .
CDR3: CASSESNLGTEAFF
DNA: TGTGCCAGCAGTGAATCGAATCTGGGCACTGAAGCTTTCTTT

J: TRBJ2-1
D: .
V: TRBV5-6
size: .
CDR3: CASSLGANEQFF
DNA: TGTGCCAGCAGCTTGGGGGCAAATGAGCAGTTCTTC

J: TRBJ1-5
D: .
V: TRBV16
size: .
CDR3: CASSGRVQPQHF
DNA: TGTGCCAGCAGCGGACGGGTGCAGCCCCAGCATTTT

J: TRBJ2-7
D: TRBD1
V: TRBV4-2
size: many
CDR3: CASSQDSGTGGYEQYF
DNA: TGTGCCAGCAGCCAAGATTCCGGGACAGGGGGCTACGAGCAGTACTTC

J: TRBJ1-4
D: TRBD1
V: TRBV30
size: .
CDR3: CAWGQGNEKLFF
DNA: TGTGCCTGGGGACAGGGGAATGAAAAACTGTTTTTT

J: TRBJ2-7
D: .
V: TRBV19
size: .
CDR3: CASSTGDGPYEQYF
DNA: TGTGCCAGTAGCACCGGAGACGGGCCCTACGAGCAGTACTTC

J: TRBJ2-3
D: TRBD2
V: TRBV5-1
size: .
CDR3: CASSYQRGGLDTQYF
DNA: TGCGCCAGCAGCTACCAGCGGGGGGGCTTAGATACGCAGTATTTT

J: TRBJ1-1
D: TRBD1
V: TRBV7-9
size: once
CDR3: CASSRQGGTEAFF
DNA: TGTGCCAGCAGCCGACAGGGAGGGACTGAAGCTTTCTTT

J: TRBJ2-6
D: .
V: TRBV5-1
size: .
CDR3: CASSLWETGANVLTF
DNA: TGCGCCAGCAGCTTATGGGAAACTGGGGCCAACGTCCTGACTTTC

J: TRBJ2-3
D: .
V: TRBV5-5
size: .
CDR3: CASSFEDTQYF
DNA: TGTGCCAGCAGCTTTGAGGATACGCAGTATTTT